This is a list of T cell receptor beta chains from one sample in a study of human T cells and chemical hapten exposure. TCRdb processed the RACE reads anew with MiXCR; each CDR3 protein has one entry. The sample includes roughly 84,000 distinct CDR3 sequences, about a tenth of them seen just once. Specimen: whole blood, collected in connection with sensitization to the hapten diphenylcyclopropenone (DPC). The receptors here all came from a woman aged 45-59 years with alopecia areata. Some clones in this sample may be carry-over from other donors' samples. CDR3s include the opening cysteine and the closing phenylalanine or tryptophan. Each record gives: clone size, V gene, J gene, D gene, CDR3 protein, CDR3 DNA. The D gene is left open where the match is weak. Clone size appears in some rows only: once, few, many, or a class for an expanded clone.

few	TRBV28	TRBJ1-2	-	CASAGGWYGYTF	TGTGCCAGCGCAGGCGGATGGTATGGCTACACCTTC
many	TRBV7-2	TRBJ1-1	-	CASGGLRNTEAFF	TGTGCCAGCGGGGGACTGCGGAACACTGAAGCTTTCTTT
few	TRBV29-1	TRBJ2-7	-	CSVEGMSGYEQYF	TGCAGCGTTGAAGGAATGTCAGGCTACGAGCAGTACTTC
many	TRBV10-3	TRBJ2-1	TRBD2	CATERLAGHEQFF	TGTGCCACGGAACGACTAGCGGGGCATGAGCAGTTCTTC
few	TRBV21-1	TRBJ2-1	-	CASSKVRDEQFF	TGTGCCAGCAGCAAAGTAAGGGATGAGCAGTTCTTC
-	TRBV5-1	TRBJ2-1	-	CASSFSRGDEQFF	TGCGCCAGCAGCTTTAGCCGGGGCGACGAGCAGTTCTTC
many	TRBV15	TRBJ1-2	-	CATSREEGLTNYGYTF	TGTGCCACCAGCAGAGAGGAGGGCCTCACTAACTATGGCTACACCTTC
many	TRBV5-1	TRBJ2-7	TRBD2	CASRSKAGDYNEQYF	TGCGCCAGCAGGTCCAAGGCGGGAGACTATAACGAGCAGTACTTC
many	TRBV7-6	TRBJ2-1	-	CASSLRDGGLGEQFF	TGTGCCAGCAGCCTCCGGGACGGGGGATTAGGGGAGCAGTTCTTC
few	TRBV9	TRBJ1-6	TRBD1	CASSVLDREDNSPLHF	TGTGCCAGCAGCGTCTTGGACAGGGAGGATAATTCACCCCTCCACTTT
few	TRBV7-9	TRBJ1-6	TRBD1	CASIRLGQSNSPLHF	TGTGCCAGCATCCGACTGGGACAGAGCAATTCACCCCTCCACTTT
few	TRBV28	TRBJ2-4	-	CATSLASDSLAKNIQYF	TGTGCCACCAGTTTAGCCTCGGACTCTCTAGCCAAAAACATTCAGTACTTC
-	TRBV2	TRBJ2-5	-	CASGGRGGGSQYF	TGTGCCAGCGGGGGAAGGGGCGGTGGGTCCCAGTACTTC
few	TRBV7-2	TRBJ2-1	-	CASSYGAGAASSYNEQFF	TGTGCCAGCAGCTATGGGGCCGGAGCGGCAAGCTCCTACAATGAGCAGTTCTTC
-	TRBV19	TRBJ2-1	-	CAGRTGSSYNEQFF	TGTGCCGGTCGAACAGGGAGCTCCTACAATGAGCAGTTCTTC
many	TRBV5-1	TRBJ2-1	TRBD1	CASSSLDRAPYNEQFF	TGCGCCAGCAGCTCCCTCGACAGGGCCCCCTACAATGAGCAGTTCTTC
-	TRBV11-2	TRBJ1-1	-	CASTIAGGSTEAFF	TGTGCCAGCACAATCGCTGGAGGGAGCACTGAAGCTTTCTTT
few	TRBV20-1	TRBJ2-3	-	CSATTELDTQYF	TGCAGTGCCACGACTGAGCTCGATACGCAGTATTTT
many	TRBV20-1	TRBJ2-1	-	CSARGGLSEARSYNEQFF	TGCAGTGCTAGGGGGGGACTTTCGGAGGCCCGCTCCTACAATGAGCAGTTCTTC
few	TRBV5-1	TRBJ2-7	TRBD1	CASSWMIGTDFRYEQYF	TGCGCCAGCAGCTGGATGATCGGGACAGACTTCCGCTACGAGCAGTACTTC
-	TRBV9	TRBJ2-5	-	CASSVVGGETQYF	TGTGCCAGCAGCGTAGTCGGGGGAGAGACCCAGTACTTC
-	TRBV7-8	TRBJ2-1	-	CASSPLPLAASSYNEQFF	TGTGCCAGCAGCCCCCTCCCATTGGCGGCTAGCTCCTACAATGAGCAGTTCTTC
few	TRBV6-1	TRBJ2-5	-	CASSETDETQYF	TGTGCCAGCAGTGAGACAGACGAGACCCAGTACTTC